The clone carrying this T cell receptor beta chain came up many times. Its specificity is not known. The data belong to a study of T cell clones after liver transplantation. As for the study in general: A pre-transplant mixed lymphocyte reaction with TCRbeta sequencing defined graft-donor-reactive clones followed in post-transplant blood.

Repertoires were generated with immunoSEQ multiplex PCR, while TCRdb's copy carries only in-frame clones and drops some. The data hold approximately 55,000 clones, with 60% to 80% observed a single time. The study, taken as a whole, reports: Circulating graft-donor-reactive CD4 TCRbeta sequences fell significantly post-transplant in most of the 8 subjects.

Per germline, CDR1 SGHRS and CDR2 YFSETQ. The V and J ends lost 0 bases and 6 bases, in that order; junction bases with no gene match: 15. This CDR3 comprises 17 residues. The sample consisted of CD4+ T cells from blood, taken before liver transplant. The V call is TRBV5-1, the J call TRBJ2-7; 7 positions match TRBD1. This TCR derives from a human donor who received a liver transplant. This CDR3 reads CASSLAGVGQLPFEQYF. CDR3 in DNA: TGCGCCAGCAGCTTGGCCGGAGTGGGACAGCTCCCCTTCGAGCAGTACTTC.